This TCR beta chain was sequenced in a study of T cell responses to AZD1222 COVID-19 vaccine. Study conclusions and caveats: Dominant CD4 TCR responses targeted spike regions 160-218 and 743-854.

The table came from immunoSEQ multiplex PCR; TCRdb's copy has only in-frame clones and leaves some out. This table holds under 140,000 clones, around 90% found once. In regard to this clone: Its antigen is still unknown.

The receptor was isolated from an adult who received the AZD1222 COVID-19 vaccine. The material was peripheral blood, obtained 28 days after the second AZD1222 dose.

In nucleotides, the CDR3 is TGTGCCAGCAGCTCGAGGACAGGGTATAATTCACCCCTCCACTTT. Residues: CASSSRTGYNSPLHF. This chain connects TRBV7-9 to TRBJ1-6, with 8 bases lining up with TRBD1. This CDR3 contains 15 residues. After removal of 4 bases from V and 4 bases from J, the junction contained 3 bases not matched to a gene. Germline CDR1 and CDR2: SEHNR and FQNEAQ (reference sequence).